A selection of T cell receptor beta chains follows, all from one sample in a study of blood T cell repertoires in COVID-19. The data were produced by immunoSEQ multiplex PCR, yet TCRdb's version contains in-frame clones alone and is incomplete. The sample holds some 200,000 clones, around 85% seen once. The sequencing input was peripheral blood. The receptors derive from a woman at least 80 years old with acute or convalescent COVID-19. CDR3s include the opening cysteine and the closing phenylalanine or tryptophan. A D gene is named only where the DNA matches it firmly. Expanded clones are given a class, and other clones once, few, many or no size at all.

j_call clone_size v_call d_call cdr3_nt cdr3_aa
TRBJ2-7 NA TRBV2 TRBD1 TGTGCCAGCAAAAGGGACAGGGCTTCCTACGAGCAGTACTTC CASKRDRASYEQYF
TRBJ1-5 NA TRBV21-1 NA TGTGCCAGCAGCCTACGGGACAGGGTCTGGAATCAGCCCCAGCATTTT CASSLRDRVWNQPQHF
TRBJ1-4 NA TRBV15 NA TGTGCCACCAGCAGAGATCTTAAGGGGGAAAAACTGTTTTTT CATSRDLKGEKLFF
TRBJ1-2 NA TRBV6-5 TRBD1 TGTGCCAGCAGTACGACGACAGGGTACTACACCTTC CASSTTTGYYTF
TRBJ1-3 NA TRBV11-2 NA TGTGCCAGCAGCCGCGAGGGTGCGGGCGCTGGAAACACCATATATTTT CASSREGAGAGNTIYF
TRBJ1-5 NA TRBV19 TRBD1 TGTGCCAGTAGTATGTGGTATGGACAGGGCGTACCCCAGCCCCAGCATTTT CASSMWYGQGVPQPQHF
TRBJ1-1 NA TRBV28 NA TGTGCAGGCAAGGGGCCCACTGAAGCTTTCTTT CAGKGPTEAFF
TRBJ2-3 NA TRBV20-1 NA TGCAGTGCTAGTGAAAACCTCCCGTCGGGGGATACGCAGTATTTT CSASENLPSGDTQYF
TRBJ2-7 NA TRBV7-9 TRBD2 TGTGCCAGCAGCCCGGGGACTAGCGGGGACTACGAGCAGTACTTC CASSPGTSGDYEQYF
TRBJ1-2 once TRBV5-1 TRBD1 TGCGCCAGCAGTACTGAAGGACAGGCTACCTCTCGGGGCTACACCTTC CASSTEGQATSRGYTF
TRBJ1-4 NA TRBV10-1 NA TGCGCCAACGACCGGGGGAATGCATCTTCAACTAATGAAAAACTGTTTTTT CANDRGNASSTNEKLFF
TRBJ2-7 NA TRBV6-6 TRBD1 TGTGCCAGCAGCCTTACCGGGACAGGGCTTTCCTACGAGCAGTACTTC CASSLTGTGLSYEQYF
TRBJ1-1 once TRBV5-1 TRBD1 TGCGCCAGCAGCGGGACAGGGCGGCGGAACACTGAAGCTTTCTTT CASSGTGRRNTEAFF
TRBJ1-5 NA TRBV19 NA TGTGCCAGTAGTATTCAACGTCAGGGTATTCAGCCCCAGCATTTT CASSIQRQGIQPQHF
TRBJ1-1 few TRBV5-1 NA TGCGCCAGCATTGGGGCAGTGAACACTGAAGCTTTCTTT CASIGAVNTEAFF
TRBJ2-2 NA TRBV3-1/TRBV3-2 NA TGTGCCAGCAGCCCCACCAGAGCAGGACTTCTTTCGAACACCGGGGAGCTGTTTTTT CASSPTRAGLLSNTGELFF
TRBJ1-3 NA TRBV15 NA TGTGCTCCGGGGACAATAGATGGAAACACCATATATTTT CAPGTIDGNTIYF
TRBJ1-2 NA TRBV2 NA TGTGCCAGCACCGATAGTACAGGGAACTATGGCTACACCTTC CASTDSTGNYGYTF
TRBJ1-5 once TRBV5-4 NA TGTGCCAGCGGAGACTCTCCTAAGAGTCAGCCCCAGCATTTT CASGDSPKSQPQHF
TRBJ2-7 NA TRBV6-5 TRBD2 TGTGCCAGCAGGCGTACTAGCGGGGGATCCTACGAGCAGTACTTC CASRRTSGGSYEQYF
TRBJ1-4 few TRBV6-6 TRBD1 TGTGCCAGCAGTTCCACAGGGGGAAGTGGTGAAAAACTGTTTTTT CASSSTGGSGEKLFF